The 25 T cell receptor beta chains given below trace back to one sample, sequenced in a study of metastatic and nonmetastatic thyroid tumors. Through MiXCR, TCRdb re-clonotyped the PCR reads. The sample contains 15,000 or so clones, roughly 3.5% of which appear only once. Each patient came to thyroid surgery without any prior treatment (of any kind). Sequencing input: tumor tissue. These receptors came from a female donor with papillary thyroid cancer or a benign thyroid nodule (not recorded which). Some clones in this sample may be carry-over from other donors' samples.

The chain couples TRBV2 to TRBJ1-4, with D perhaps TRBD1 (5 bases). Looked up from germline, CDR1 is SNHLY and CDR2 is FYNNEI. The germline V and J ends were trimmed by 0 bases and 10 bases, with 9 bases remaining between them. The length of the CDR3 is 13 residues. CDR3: CASSEAQGGKLFF. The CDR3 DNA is TGTGCCAGCAGTGAAGCGCAGGGAGGAAAACTGTTTTTT.

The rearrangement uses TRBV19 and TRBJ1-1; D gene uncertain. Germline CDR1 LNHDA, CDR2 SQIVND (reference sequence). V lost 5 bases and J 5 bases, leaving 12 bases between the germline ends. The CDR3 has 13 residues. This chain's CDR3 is CASSRRAITEAFF. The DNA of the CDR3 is TGTGCCAGTAGTCGCCGGGCTATAACTGAAGCTTTCTTT.

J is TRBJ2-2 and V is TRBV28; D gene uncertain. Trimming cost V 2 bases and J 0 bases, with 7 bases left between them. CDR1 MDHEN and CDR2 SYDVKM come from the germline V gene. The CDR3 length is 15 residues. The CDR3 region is CASSLPNSNTGELFF. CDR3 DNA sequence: TGTGCCAGCAGTTTACCCAACTCGAACACCGGGGAGCTGTTTTTT.

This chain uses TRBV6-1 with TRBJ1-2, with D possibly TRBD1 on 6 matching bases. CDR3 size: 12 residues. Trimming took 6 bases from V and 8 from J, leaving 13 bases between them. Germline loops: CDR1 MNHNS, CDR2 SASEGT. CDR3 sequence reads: CASRRTVEGYTF. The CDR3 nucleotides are TGTGCCAGCAGGCGGACAGTGGAAGGCTACACCTTC.

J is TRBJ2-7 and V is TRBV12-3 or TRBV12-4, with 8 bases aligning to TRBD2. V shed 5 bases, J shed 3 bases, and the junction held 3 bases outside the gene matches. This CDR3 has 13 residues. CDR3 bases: TGTGCCAGCAGTAGCGGGACTAGCTACGAGCAGTACTTC. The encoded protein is CASSSGTSYEQYF.

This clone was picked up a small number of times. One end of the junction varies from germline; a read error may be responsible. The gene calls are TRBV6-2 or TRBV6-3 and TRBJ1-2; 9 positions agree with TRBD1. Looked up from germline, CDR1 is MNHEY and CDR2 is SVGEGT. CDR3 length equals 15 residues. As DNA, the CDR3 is TGTGCCAGCAGTCCCCGACAGGGGGGTAACTATGTCTACACCTTC. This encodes CASSPRQGGNYVYTF.

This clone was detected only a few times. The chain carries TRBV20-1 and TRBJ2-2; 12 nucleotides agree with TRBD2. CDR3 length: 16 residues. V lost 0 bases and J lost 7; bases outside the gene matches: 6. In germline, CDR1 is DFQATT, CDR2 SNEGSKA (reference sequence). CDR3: CSARDASGRDVGELFF. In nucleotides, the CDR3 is TGCAGTGCTAGAGATGCTAGCGGGAGGGACGTCGGGGAGCTGTTTTTT.

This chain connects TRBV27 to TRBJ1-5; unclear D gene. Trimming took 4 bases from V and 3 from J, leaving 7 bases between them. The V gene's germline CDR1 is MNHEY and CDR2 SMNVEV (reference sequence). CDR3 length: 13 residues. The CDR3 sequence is CASSSSPNQPQHF. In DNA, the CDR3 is TGTGCCAGCAGTTCTTCCCCCAATCAGCCCCAGCATTTT.

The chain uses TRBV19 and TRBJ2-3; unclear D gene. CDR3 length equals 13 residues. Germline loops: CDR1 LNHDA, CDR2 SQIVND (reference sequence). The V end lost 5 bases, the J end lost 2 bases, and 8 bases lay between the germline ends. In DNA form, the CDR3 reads TGTGCCAGTAGTGAGGTTGCCACAGATACGCAGTATTTT. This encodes CASSEVATDTQYF.

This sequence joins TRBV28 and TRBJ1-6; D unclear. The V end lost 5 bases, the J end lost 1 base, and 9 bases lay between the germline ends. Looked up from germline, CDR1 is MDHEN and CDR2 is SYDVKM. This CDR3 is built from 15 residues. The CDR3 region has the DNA TGTGCCAGCAGTCCCCAAAGGTCCTATAATTCACCCCTCCACTTT. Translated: CASSPQRSYNSPLHF.

The CDR3 here is CASSPGVAGIAGELFF. The CDR3 bases are TGTGCCAGCAGTCCCGGGGTAGCGGGAATCGCCGGGGAGCTGTTTTTT. V and J are TRBV6-1 and TRBJ2-2; 8 bases fit TRBD2. In germline, CDR1 is MNHNS, CDR2 SASEGT. The CDR3 contains 16 residues. The V and J ends lost 5 bases and 6 bases, in that order; junction bases with no gene match: 11.

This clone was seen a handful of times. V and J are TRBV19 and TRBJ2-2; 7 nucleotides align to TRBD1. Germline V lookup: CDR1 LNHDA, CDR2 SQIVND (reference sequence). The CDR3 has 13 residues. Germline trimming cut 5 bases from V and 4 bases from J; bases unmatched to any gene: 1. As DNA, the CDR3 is TGTGCCAGTAGTCCAGGGGGCACCGGGGAGCTGTTTTTT. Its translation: CASSPGGTGELFF.

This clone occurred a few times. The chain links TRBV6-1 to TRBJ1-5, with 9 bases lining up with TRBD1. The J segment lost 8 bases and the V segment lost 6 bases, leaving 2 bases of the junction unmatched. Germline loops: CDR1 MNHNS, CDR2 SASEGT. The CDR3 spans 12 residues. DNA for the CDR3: TGTGCCAGCAGGACAGGGGGAGAGCCCCAGCATTTT. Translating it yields CASRTGGEPQHF.

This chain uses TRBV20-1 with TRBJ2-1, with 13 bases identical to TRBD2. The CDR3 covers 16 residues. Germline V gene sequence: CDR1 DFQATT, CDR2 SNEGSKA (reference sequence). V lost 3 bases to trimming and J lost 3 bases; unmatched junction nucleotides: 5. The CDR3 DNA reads TGCAGTGCTAGCCCCAGACTAGCGGGGGGCTACAATGAGCAGTTCTTC. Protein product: CSASPRLAGGYNEQFF.

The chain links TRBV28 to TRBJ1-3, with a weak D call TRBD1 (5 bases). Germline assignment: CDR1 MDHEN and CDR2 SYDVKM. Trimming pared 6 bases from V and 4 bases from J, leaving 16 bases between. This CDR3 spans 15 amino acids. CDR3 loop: CASREGRDPGNTIYF. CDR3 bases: TGTGCCAGCAGAGAAGGTCGGGACCCAGGAAACACCATATATTTT.

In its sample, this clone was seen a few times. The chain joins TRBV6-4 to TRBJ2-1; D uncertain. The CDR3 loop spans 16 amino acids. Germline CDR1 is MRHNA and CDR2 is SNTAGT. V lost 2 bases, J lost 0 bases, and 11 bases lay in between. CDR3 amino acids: CASSDGSRSSYNEQFF. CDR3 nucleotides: TGTGCCAGCAGTGACGGCTCGCGTAGCTCCTACAATGAGCAGTTCTTC.

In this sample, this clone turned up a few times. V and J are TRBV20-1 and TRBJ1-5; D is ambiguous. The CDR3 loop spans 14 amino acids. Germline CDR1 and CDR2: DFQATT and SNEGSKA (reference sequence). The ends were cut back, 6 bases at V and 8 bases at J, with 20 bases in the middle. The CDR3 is CSAIDDGALKPQHF. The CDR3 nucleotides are TGCAGTGCCATCGATGACGGAGCCTTAAAGCCCCAGCATTTT.

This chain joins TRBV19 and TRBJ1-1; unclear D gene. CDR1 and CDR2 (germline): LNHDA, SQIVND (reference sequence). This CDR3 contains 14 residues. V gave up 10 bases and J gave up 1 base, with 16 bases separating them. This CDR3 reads CATPRYLENTEAFF. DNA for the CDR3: TGTGCCACCCCTCGCTACCTAGAGAACACTGAAGCTTTCTTT.

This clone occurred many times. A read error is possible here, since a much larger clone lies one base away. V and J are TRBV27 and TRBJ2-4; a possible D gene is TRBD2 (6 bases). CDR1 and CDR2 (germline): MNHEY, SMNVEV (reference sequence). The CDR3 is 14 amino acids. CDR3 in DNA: TGTGCCAACAGTTCGGGACTAGCCAAAAACATTCAGTACTTC. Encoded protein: CANSSGLAKNIQYF.

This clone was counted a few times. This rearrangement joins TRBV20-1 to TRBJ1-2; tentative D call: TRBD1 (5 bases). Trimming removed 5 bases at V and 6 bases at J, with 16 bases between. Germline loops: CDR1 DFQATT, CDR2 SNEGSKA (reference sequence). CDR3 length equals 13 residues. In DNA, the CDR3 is TGCAGTGCTCGTTCCGGGGGAGAGGATGGCTACACCTTC. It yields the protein CSARSGGEDGYTF.

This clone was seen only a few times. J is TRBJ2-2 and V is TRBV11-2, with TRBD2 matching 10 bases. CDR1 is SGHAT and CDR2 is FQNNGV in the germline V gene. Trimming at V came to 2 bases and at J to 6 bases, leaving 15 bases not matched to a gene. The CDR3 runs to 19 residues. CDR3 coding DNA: TGTGCCAGCAGCTTATTTCGCAGCGGGGGGGCGGGTAAACCCGGGGAGCTGTTTTTT. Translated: CASSLFRSGGAGKPGELFF.

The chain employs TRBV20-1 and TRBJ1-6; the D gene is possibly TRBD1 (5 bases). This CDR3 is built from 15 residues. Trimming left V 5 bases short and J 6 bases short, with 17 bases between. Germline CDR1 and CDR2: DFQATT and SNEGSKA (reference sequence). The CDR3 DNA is TGCAGTGCTCCGCCCGTCGGGGGATCTAATTCACCCCTCCACTTT. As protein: CSAPPVGGSNSPLHF.

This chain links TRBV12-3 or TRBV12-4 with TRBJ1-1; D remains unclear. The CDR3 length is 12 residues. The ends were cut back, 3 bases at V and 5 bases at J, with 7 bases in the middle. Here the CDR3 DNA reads TGTGCCAGCAGTTTCGGGTTAACTGAAGCTTTCTTT. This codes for CASSFGLTEAFF.

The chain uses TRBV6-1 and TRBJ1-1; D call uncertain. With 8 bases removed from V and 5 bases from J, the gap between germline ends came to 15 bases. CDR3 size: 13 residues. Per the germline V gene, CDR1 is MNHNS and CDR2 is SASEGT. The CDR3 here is CASGLSDWTEAFF. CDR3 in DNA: TGTGCCAGCGGTCTCAGCGATTGGACTGAAGCTTTCTTT.

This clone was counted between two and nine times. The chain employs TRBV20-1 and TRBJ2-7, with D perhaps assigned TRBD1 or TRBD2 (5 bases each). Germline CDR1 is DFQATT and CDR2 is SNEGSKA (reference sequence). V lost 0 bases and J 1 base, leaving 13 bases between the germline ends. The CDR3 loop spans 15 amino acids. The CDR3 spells CSARERQGGSYEQYF. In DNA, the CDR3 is TGCAGTGCTAGAGAACGTCAGGGCGGGTCCTACGAGCAGTACTTC.